These 2 T cell receptor beta chains originate from one sample sequenced in a study of T-cell memory formation after mild COVID-19. TCRdb itself ran the 5' RACE reads through MiXCR, one entry per CDR3 protein. The table includes some 130,000 distinct CDR3 sequences, under 30% detected once. The sample was PBMCs or a T cell subset sorted from them (not recorded which). The receptor set was obtained from an adult woman who had mild COVID-19 (a few samples of this study predate the infection). Cell type and time point are not known.

V usage is TRBV7-9 and J usage is TRBJ2-7; D gene ambiguous. This CDR3 spans 14 amino acids. Germline-derived CDR1 and CDR2 are SEHNR and FQNEAQ (reference sequence). V was clipped by 1 base and J by 3 bases, with 10 bases between them. The CDR3 coding sequence is TGTGCCAGCAGCTTAGGAGGCACCGACTACGAGCAGTACTTC. Its protein product is CASSLGGTDYEQYF.

The chain uses TRBV13 and TRBJ2-1; 12 bases align to TRBD2. V gave up 5 bases and J gave up 0 bases; unmatched junction bases: 8. This CDR3 has 18 amino acids. In germline, CDR1 is PRHDT, CDR2 FYEKMQ (reference sequence). The CDR3 coding sequence is TGTGCCAGCAGCCCCCCGGGACTAGCGGGTAGCTCCTACAATGAGCAGTTCTTC. Protein sequence: CASSPPGLAGSSYNEQFF.